The clone carrying this T cell receptor (beta chain) was counted between two and nine times. Its specificity is unknown. The data are from a study of human T cells and chemical hapten exposure. The CDR3 is made up of 14 amino acids. Germline V gene sequence: CDR1 LGHNA, CDR2 YSLEER. The V end was cut by 0 bases, the J end by 2 bases, with 8 bases between. Time point meaning: patch test 3, about 24 weeks after DPC sensitization. The sample's treatment: therapeutic diphenylcyclopropenone sensitization with weekly scalp DPC. Study-wide points: Expanded TCRs made up significantly more big CDR3 similarity clusters than controls did. After DPC sensitization, TCRs above 1 in 1000 frequency showed no change. Each of the donors had alopecia, so their immune responses may not resemble those of healthy people.

Attachment of unique molecular identifiers to individual cDNA molecules was performed in the library. In TCRdb, the RACE reads were re-called with MiXCR into one record per CDR3 protein. The repertoire consists of 55,000 to 80,000 distinct CDR3 sequences, with 9.5% to 11% occurring once and the leading ten covering around 2.1%. The material was whole blood, obtained in connection with sensitization to the hapten diphenylcyclopropenone (DPC). This receptor was obtained from a woman younger than 45 with alopecia areata. Some clones in this sample may be carry-over from other donors' samples. V usage is TRBV4-3 and J usage is TRBJ2-7, with D unresolved. The CDR3 here is CASSQDPTTYEQYF. DNA for the CDR3: TGCGCCAGCAGCCAAGACCCGACCACCTACGAGCAGTACTTC.